These 28 T cell receptor beta chains were all obtained from the same sample, sequenced in a study of blood T cell repertoires in COVID-19 (dated by TCRdb to 2018 to 2021). The method was the immunoSEQ multiplex PCR assay. Here the immuneACCESS table is served through TCRdb, limited to in-frame sequences with V and J called. Missing clones are a known gap in these copies; in checked studies unresolved V genes cover under half, and the rest lacks a known reason. Across this sample there are a few hundred thousand clones, with roughly 86% seen only once. The leading ten clones occupy around 2.1% of the sample. The sequencing input was peripheral blood. Every receptor here comes from a woman in her 30s who had recovered from COVID-19.

This sequence joins TRBV10-3 and TRBJ2-1, with D maybe TRBD1 (5 bases). CDR1 and CDR2 (germline): ENHRY, SYGVKD. The V and J ends lost 5 bases and 5 bases respectively, with 10 bases between them. The CDR3 is 13 residues long. CDR3 protein: CAISNQGNNEQFF. CDR3 DNA sequence: TGTGCCATCAGTAATCAGGGTAACAATGAGCAGTTCTTC.

The rearrangement uses TRBV3-1 (or the pseudogene TRBV3-2) and TRBJ2-3; no firm D call. The germline V gene encodes CDR1 LGHDT and CDR2 YNNKEL (reference sequence). The CDR3 length is 15 residues. Trimming left V 3 bases short and J 5 bases short, with 15 bases between. As DNA, the CDR3 is TGTGCCAGCAGCCAGCGGAAAGTACGAGGAGATACGCAGTATTTT. It is translated as CASSQRKVRGDTQYF.

The CDR3 reads CAWSSGYRANEKLFF. CDR3 DNA: TGTGCCTGGAGCTCGGGATATAGGGCTAATGAAAAACTGTTTTTT. The V call is TRBV30, the J call TRBJ1-4, with unresolved D. Germline CDR1 and CDR2: GTSNPN and SVGIG (reference sequence). The ends were cut back, 3 bases at V and 3 bases at J, with 14 bases in the middle. The CDR3 has 15 amino acids.

The chain couples TRBV19 to TRBJ1-5, with D possibly TRBD1 on 6 matching bases. The V gene lost 4 bases and the J gene lost 4 bases, with 23 bases spanning the gap. The germline gives CDR1 LNHDA, CDR2 SQIVND (reference sequence). The CDR3 covers 18 residues. The CDR3 reads CASSNLGQGYSGNQPQHF. CDR3 bases: TGTGCCAGTAGTAATTTGGGGCAGGGGTATAGCGGGAATCAGCCCCAGCATTTT.

The rearrangement uses TRBV12-3 or TRBV12-4 and TRBJ2-5, with D unclear. This CDR3 region has 13 residues. The ends were cut back, 5 bases at V and 4 bases at J, with 11 bases in the middle. CDR3 DNA sequence: TGTGCCAGCAGTAGAGGAGCCGGAGAGACCCAGTACTTC. As protein: CASSRGAGETQYF.

The rearrangement uses TRBV3-1 (or the pseudogene TRBV3-2) and TRBJ1-1; 9 nucleotides align to TRBD1. The CDR3 sequence is 15 residues long. CDR1 LGHDT and CDR2 YNNKEL come from the germline V gene (reference sequence). Trimming removed 0 bases from V and 6 bases from J; junction bases left unmatched: 5. Here the CDR3 reads CASSQEDRGAAEAFF. The CDR3 DNA sequence: TGTGCCAGCAGCCAAGAGGACAGGGGAGCGGCTGAAGCTTTCTTT.

This chain uses TRBV27 with TRBJ1-2, with D uncertain. Germline loops: CDR1 MNHEY, CDR2 SMNVEV (reference sequence). The CDR3 consists of 13 residues. With 5 bases removed from V and 8 bases from J, the gap between germline ends came to 15 bases. As DNA, the CDR3 is TGTGCCAGCAGTAGTAATGCGAACGGGGGCTACACCTTC. Encoded protein: CASSSNANGGYTF.

The chain recombines TRBV10-1 with TRBJ1-5, with TRBD1 identical over 11 bases. This CDR3 comprises 18 residues. V trimming: 8 bases; J trimming: 1 base; junction bases outside the gene matches: 13. The germline gives CDR1 WNHNN, CDR2 SYGVQD (reference sequence). CDR3 DNA: TGCGCCAGCGAGGGACCGGGACAGGGGGGGGAAAGCAATCAGCCCCAGCATTTT. The encoded protein is CASEGPGQGGESNQPQHF.

The rearrangement joins TRBV27 to TRBJ1-2; 7 bases line up with TRBD1. J gave up 1 base and V 3 bases, and 8 bases lay outside the gene matches. Germline loops: CDR1 MNHEY, CDR2 SMNVEV (reference sequence). There are 16 residues in the CDR3. The DNA of the CDR3 is TGTGCCAGCAGTTTGCTAGGGGGCTCTTTTAACTATGGCTACACCTTC. Amino acids: CASSLLGGSFNYGYTF.

This clone was picked up one time. The chain uses TRBV9 and TRBJ1-4; D possibly corresponds to TRBD1 (5 bases). Trimming left V 2 bases short and J 3 bases short, with 11 bases between. The CDR3 is 15 amino acids. Germline V gene data show CDR1 as SGDLS and CDR2 as YYNGEE. The CDR3 nucleotides read TGTGCCAGCAGCGTGGACGACAGCCCTAATGAAAAACTGTTTTTT. Its protein is CASSVDDSPNEKLFF.

The chain uses TRBV2 and TRBJ1-5; D gene unclear. The CDR3 spans 14 residues. Germline V CDR1 and CDR2: SNHLY, FYNNEI. Trimming took off 7 bases at V and 0 bases at J, with 10 bases between the two ends. CDR3 nucleotides: TGTGCCAGCAAGCAGGTCTTTAGCAATCAGCCCCAGCATTTT. This translates into CASKQVFSNQPQHF.

The chain recombines TRBV28 with TRBJ1-4, with 10 bases identical to TRBD1. Germline-derived CDR1 and CDR2 are MDHEN and SYDVKM. V was clipped by 4 bases and J by 1 base; unmatched bases: 6. The CDR3 length is 17 residues. The chain's CDR3 is CASSSNRDRGTNEKLFF. The CDR3, as DNA: TGTGCCAGCAGTTCCAACCGGGACAGGGGAACTAATGAAAAACTGTTTTTT. The variable domain in full, with the rest retrieved from reference TRBV28 and TRBJ1-4, is DVKVTQSSRYLVKRTGEKVFLECVQDMDHENMFWYRQDPGLGLRLIYFSYDVKMKEKGDIPEGYSVSREKKERFSLILESASTNQTSMYLCASSSNRDRGTNEKLFFGSGTQLSVL.

The chain joins TRBV19 to TRBJ1-1; 10 bases map to TRBD1. The germline gives CDR1 LNHDA, CDR2 SQIVND (reference sequence). This CDR3 is 17 amino acids long. Trimming cost V 0 bases and J 1 base; bases outside gene matches: 5. The CDR3 nucleotides are TGTGCCAGTAGTATAGACGGACAGGGGGTAGGGAACACTGAAGCTTTCTTT. Translating gives CASSIDGQGVGNTEAFF.

The V gene is TRBV6-4, the J gene TRBJ2-1, with TRBD2 identical over 9 bases. CDR3 size: 14 residues. Looked up from germline, CDR1 is MRHNA and CDR2 is SNTAGT. V lost 6 bases to trimming and J lost 5 bases; unmatched junction nucleotides: 5. The CDR3 DNA reads as TGTGCCAGCAGCTCCGCGGGGGGGCACAATGAGCAGTTCTTC. Its protein product is CASSSAGGHNEQFF.

The chain combines TRBV7-9 with TRBJ2-7; a possible D gene is TRBD1 (6 bases). The germline V and J ends were trimmed by 7 bases and 0 bases, with 13 bases remaining between them. The germline CDR1 and CDR2 sequences are SEHNR and FQNEAQ (reference sequence). CDR3 length equals 14 residues. The CDR3 sequence is CASTFGQNSYEQYF. The DNA of the CDR3 is TGTGCCAGCACCTTTGGACAGAACTCCTACGAGCAGTACTTC. Complete variable domain (other parts from reference TRBV7-9 and TRBJ2-7): DTGVSQNPRHKITKRGQNVTFRCDPISEHNRLYWYRQTLGQGPEFLTYFQNEAQLEKSRLLSDRFSAERPKGSFSTLEIQRTEQGDSAMYLCASTFGQNSYEQYFGPGTRLTVT.

A few counts support this clone. V and J are TRBV7-9 and TRBJ2-7; perhaps TRBD1 as D (6 bases). The germline V gene has CDR1 SEHNR and CDR2 FQNEAQ (reference sequence). The CDR3 totals 16 residues. V shed 6 bases and J shed 5 bases, with 23 bases lying between them. The DNA for the CDR3 is TGTGCCAGCAGTTCCAGCAGGGGCCCCGCTTGGGACGAGCAGTACTTC. The encoded protein is CASSSSRGPAWDEQYF. The full variable domain, completed using reference TRBV7-9 and TRBJ2-7, is DTGVSQNPRHKITKRGQNVTFRCDPISEHNRLYWYRQTLGQGPEFLTYFQNEAQLEKSRLLSDRFSAERPKGSFSTLEIQRTEQGDSAMYLCASSSSRGPAWDEQYFGPGTRLTVT.

This chain links TRBV9 with TRBJ2-7; a possible D gene is TRBD1 (5 bases). There are 14 residues in the CDR3. V was trimmed by 0 bases and J by 3 bases, leaving 10 bases between them. Germline-derived CDR1 and CDR2 are SGDLS and YYNGEE. CDR3 region: CASSVEAGYYEQYF. Written as DNA, the CDR3 is TGTGCCAGCAGCGTAGAGGCAGGGTACTACGAGCAGTACTTC.

The V call is TRBV18, the J call TRBJ2-7; TRBD2 matches 12 bases. Germline CDR1 is KGHSH and CDR2 is LQKENI. The CDR3 is 20 amino acids. The junction had 15 bases not matched to a gene; V was cut back by 3 bases and J by 0 bases. The CDR3 bases are TGTGCCAGCTCACCTTTCTTCATGACTAGCGGGGGTCGAAACTCCTACGAGCAGTACTTC. Translating gives CASSPFFMTSGGRNSYEQYF.

The rearrangement links TRBV27 to TRBJ2-7; 7 bases match TRBD1. The germline gives CDR1 MNHEY, CDR2 SMNVEV (reference sequence). The CDR3 has 12 residues. The J segment lost 3 bases and the V segment lost 8 bases, leaving 4 bases of the junction unmatched. The CDR3 sequence: CASGTDDYEQYF. For the CDR3, the DNA is TGTGCCAGCGGGACAGACGACTACGAGCAGTACTTC.

The chain carries TRBV19 and TRBJ1-1; the D is unclear. This CDR3 has 14 amino acids. Trimming took off 4 bases at V and 0 bases at J, with 9 bases between the two ends. Germline V lookup: CDR1 LNHDA, CDR2 SQIVND (reference sequence). The CDR3 is CASSTRTLNTEAFF. Here the CDR3 DNA reads TGTGCCAGTAGTACGAGAACTCTGAACACTGAAGCTTTCTTT.

The chain combines TRBV6-6 with TRBJ1-1; D uncertain. Germline V gene lookup returns CDR1 MNHNY and CDR2 SVGAGI (reference sequence). Trimming removed 4 bases at V and 1 base at J, with 4 bases between. CDR3 length: 12 residues. CDR3 in amino acids: CASSSGNTEAFF. DNA of the CDR3: TGTGCCAGCAGTTCGGGGAACACTGAAGCTTTCTTT.

The chain carries TRBV5-4 and TRBJ2-2; D gene unclear. The CDR3 runs 14 residues. CDR1 and CDR2 from the germline V gene are SGHNT and YYREEE (reference sequence). The V end lost 0 bases, the J end lost 1 base, and 4 bases lay between the germline ends. CDR3 sequence reads: CASSLAGNTGELFF. DNA of the CDR3: TGTGCCAGCAGCTTGGCGGGGAACACCGGGGAGCTGTTTTTT.

The chain links TRBV28 to TRBJ1-1, with D unclear. The germline V gene encodes CDR1 MDHEN and CDR2 SYDVKM. V was clipped by 4 bases and J by 2 bases, with 14 bases between them. This CDR3 region has 15 residues. For the CDR3, the DNA is TGTGCCAGCAGTTCCGGGTCATCCGGTAACACTGAAGCTTTCTTT. This encodes CASSSGSSGNTEAFF. The variable domain in full, with the rest retrieved from reference TRBV28 and TRBJ1-1, is DVKVTQSSRYLVKRTGEKVFLECVQDMDHENMFWYRQDPGLGLRLIYFSYDVKMKEKGDIPEGYSVSREKKERFSLILESASTNQTSMYLCASSSGSSGNTEAFFGQGTRLTVV.

This clone was observed a single time. The chain is built from TRBV5-1 and TRBJ1-1, with D possibly TRBD1 on 5 matching bases. The length of the CDR3 is 15 residues. Germline CDR1 is SGHRS and CDR2 is YFSETQ. The V end lost 0 bases, the J end lost 0 bases, and 9 bases lay between the germline ends. The CDR3 DNA is TGCGCCAGCAGCTTGGCCGGAGGGGTGAACACTGAAGCTTTCTTT. Its protein product is CASSLAGGVNTEAFF.

The rearrangement uses TRBV6-5 and TRBJ1-1; D not certain. The CDR3 is made up of 13 amino acids. Germline-derived CDR1 and CDR2 are MNHEY and SVGAGI. V was shortened by 2 bases and J by 2 bases, with 6 bases between the two germline ends. The DNA for the CDR3 is TGTGCCAGCAGTTACCACCTAAACACTGAAGCTTTCTTT. Translation gives CASSYHLNTEAFF.

The chain joins TRBV7-9 to TRBJ2-5, with 13 bases lining up with TRBD2. In germline, CDR1 is SEHNR, CDR2 FQNEAQ (reference sequence). This CDR3 contains 16 residues. Trimming at V came to 6 bases and at J to 3 bases, leaving 7 bases not matched to a gene. The CDR3 here is CASSFTSGGAKETQYF. In DNA form, the CDR3 reads TGTGCCAGCAGTTTTACTAGCGGGGGGGCGAAAGAGACCCAGTACTTC.

The rearrangement joins TRBV5-6 to TRBJ2-1; 10 bases line up with TRBD2. Looked up from germline, CDR1 is SGHDT and CDR2 is YYEEEE. The CDR3 covers 16 residues. With V trimmed by 4 bases and J by 4 bases, 8 bases remained unmatched. The CDR3 nucleotides are TGTGCCAGCAGCCCCGGACTAGCGGAGTGGTACAATGAGCAGTTCTTC. Protein product: CASSPGLAEWYNEQFF.

V usage is TRBV6-1 and J usage is TRBJ2-2, with D tentatively TRBD1 (5 bases). Germline CDR1 MNHNS, CDR2 SASEGT. V was shortened by 3 bases and J by 2 bases, with 10 bases between the two germline ends. This CDR3 spans 15 amino acids. CDR3: CASSEGLQNTGELFF. In DNA form, the CDR3 reads TGTGCCAGCAGTGAGGGGCTACAAAACACCGGGGAGCTGTTTTTT.